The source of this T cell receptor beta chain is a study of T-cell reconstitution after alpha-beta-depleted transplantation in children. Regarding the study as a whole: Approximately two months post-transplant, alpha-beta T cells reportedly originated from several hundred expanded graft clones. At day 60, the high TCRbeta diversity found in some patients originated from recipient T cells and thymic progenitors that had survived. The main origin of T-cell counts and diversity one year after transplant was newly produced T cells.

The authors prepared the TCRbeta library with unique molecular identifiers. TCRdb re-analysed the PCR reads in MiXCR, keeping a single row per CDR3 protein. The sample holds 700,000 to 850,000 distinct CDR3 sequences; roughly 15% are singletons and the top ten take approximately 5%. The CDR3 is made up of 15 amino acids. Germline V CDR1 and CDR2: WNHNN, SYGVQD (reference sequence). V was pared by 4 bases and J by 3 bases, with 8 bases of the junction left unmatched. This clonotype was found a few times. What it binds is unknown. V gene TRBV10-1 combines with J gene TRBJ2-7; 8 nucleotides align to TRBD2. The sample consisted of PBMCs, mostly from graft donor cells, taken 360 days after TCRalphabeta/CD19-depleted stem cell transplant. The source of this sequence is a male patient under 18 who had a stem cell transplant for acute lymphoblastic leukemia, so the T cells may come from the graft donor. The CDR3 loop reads CASSGKREIGYEQYF. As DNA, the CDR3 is TGCGCCAGCAGTGGGAAGCGGGAGATCGGCTACGAGCAGTACTTC.